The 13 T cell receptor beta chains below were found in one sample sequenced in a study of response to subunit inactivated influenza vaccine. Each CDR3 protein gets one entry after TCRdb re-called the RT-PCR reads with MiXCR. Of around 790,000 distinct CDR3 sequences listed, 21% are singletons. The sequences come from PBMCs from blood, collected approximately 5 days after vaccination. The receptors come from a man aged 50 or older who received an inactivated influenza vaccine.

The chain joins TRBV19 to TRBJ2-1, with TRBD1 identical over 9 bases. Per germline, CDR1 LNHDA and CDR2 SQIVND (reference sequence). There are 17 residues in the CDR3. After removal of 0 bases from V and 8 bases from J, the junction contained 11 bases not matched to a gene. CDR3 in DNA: TGTGCCAGTAGTATAGATCACGAGACAGGGGGTAGAGATGAGCAGTTCTTC. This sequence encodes CASSIDHETGGRDEQFF.

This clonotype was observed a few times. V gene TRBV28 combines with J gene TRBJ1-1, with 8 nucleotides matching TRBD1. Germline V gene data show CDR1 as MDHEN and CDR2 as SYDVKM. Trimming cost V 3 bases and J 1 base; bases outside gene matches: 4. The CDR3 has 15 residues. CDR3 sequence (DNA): TGTGCCAGCAGTTTCCACAGGGGGGGGAACACTGAAGCTTTCTTT. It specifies CASSFHRGGNTEAFF.

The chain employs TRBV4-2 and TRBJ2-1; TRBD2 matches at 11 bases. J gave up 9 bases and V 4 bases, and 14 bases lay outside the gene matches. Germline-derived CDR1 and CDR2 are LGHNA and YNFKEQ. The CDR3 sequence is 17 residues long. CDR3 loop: CASSLFTSGRGRGEQFF. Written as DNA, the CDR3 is TGTGCCAGCAGCCTTTTTACTAGCGGGAGAGGTAGGGGTGAGCAGTTCTTC.

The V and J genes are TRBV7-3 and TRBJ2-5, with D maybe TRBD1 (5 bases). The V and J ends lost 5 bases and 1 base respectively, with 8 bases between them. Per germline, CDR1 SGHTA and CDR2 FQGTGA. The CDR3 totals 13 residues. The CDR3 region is CASSAGIQETQYF. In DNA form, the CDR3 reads TGTGCCAGCAGCGCAGGGATCCAAGAGACCCAGTACTTC. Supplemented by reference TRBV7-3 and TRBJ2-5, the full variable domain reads GAGVSQTPSNKVTEKGKYVELRCDPISGHTALYWYRQSLGQGPEFLIYFQGTGAADDSGLPNDRFFAVRPEGSVSTLKIQRTERGDSAVYLCASSAGIQETQYFGPGTRLLVL.

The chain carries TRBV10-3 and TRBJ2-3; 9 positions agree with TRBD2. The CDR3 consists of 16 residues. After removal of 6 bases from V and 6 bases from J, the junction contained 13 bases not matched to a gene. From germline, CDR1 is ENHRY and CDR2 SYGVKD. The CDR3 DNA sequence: TGTGCCATCAGACGGGCTAGCGGGGTAGTACCCGATACGCAGTATTTT. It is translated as CAIRRASGVVPDTQYF.

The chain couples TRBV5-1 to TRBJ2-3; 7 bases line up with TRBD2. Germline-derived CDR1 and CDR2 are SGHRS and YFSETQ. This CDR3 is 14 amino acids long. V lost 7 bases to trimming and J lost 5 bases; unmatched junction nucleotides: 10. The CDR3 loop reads CASQKGGLGDTQYF. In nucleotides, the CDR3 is TGCGCCAGCCAAAAGGGAGGGCTGGGAGATACGCAGTATTTT.

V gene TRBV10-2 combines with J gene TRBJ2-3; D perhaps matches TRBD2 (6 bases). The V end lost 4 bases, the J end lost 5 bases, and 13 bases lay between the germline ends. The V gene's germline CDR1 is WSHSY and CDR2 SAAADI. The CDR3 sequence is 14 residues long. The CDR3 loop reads CASSVGRGGDTQYF. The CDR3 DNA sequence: TGCGCCAGCAGTGTTGGGCGGGGAGGAGATACGCAGTATTTT.

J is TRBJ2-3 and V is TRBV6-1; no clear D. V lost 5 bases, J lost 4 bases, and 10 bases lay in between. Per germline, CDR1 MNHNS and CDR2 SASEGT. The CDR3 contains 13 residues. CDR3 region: CASSRDSPDTQYF. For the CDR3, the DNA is TGTGCCAGCAGTAGGGATTCCCCAGATACGCAGTATTTT.

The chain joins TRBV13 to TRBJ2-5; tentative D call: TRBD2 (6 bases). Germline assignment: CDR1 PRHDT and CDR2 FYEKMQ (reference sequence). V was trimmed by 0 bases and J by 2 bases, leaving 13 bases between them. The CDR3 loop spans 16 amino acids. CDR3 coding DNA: TGTGCCAGCAGCTTAGGGAATCCTAGCGCTCAAGAGACCCAGTACTTC. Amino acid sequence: CASSLGNPSAQETQYF.

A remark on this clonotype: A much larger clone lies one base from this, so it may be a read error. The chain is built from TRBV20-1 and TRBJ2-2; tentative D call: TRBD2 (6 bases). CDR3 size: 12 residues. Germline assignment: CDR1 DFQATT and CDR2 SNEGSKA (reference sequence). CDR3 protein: CRARRDTGELFF. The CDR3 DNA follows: TGCAGAGCTCGGAGGGACACCGGGGAGCTGTTTTTT.

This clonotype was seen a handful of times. CDR3 amino acids: CSARGSDVSSYNEQFF. CDR3 coding DNA: TGCAGTGCTAGAGGCAGTGATGTGAGCTCCTACAATGAGCAGTTCTTC. The J gene is TRBJ2-1, the V gene TRBV20-1; D unresolved. The CDR3 extends over 16 amino acids. V was cut by 1 base and J by 0 bases, with 13 bases left in between. The germline V gene has CDR1 DFQATT and CDR2 SNEGSKA (reference sequence).

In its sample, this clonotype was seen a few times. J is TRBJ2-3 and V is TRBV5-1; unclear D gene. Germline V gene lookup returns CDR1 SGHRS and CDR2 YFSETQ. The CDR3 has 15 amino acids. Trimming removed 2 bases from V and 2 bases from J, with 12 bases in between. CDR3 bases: TGCGCCAGCAGCTTCTCCCAGCGCCACACAGATACGCAGTATTTT. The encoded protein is CASSFSQRHTDTQYF.

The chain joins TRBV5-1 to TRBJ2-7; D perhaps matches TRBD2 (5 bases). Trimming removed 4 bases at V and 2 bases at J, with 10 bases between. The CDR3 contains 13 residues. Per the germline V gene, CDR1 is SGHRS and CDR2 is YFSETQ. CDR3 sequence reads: CASSPDFAYEQYF. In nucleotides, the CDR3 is TGCGCCAGCAGCCCGGACTTCGCCTACGAGCAGTACTTC.